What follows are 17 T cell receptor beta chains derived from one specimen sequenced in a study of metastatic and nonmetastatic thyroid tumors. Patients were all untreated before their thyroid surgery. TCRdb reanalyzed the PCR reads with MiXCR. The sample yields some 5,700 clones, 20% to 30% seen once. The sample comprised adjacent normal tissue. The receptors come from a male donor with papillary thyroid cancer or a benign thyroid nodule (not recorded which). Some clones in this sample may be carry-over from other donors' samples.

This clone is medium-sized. The CDR3 region is CASSLSTGEETQYF. The CDR3 coding sequence is TGTGCCAGCAGCTTGTCGACGGGAGAAGAGACCCAGTACTTC. The chain recombines TRBV5-4 with TRBJ2-5; a possible D gene is TRBD2 (6 bases). CDR3 length: 14 amino acids. Per germline, CDR1 SGHNT and CDR2 YYREEE (reference sequence). Trimming pared 1 base from V and 3 bases from J, leaving 10 bases between. The whole variable domain, remainder taken from reference TRBV5-4 and TRBJ2-5, is ETGVTQSPTHLIKTRGQQVTLRCSSQSGHNTVSWYQQALGQGPQFIFQYYREEENGRGNFPPRFSGLQFPNYSSELNVNALELDDSALYLCASSLSTGEETQYFGPGTRLLVL.

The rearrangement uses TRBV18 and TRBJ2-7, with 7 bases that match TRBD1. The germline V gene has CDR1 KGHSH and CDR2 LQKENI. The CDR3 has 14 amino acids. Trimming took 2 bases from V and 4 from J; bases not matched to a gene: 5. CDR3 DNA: TGTGCCAGCTCACCAGGGACAGTATTTTACGAGCAGTACTTC. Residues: CASSPGTVFYEQYF.

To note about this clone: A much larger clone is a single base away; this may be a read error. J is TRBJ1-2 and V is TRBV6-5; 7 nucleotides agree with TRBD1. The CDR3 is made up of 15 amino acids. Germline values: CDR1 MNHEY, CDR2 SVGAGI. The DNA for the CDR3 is TGTGCCAGCAGTTCCGACAGGGTTCCTAACTATGCCTACACCTTC. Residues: CASSSDRVPNYAYTF.

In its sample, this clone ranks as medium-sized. In nucleotides, the CDR3 is TGTGCCAGCACATATTTGCTAGGGGACGTTGGTCAGCCCCAGCATTTT. Residues: CASTYLLGDVGQPQHF. The chain has TRBV28 and TRBJ1-5, with a possible D match to TRBD1 (5 bases). The CDR3 is made up of 16 amino acids. Germline CDR1 MDHEN, CDR2 SYDVKM. V was shortened by 7 bases and J by 6 bases, with 22 bases between the two germline ends.

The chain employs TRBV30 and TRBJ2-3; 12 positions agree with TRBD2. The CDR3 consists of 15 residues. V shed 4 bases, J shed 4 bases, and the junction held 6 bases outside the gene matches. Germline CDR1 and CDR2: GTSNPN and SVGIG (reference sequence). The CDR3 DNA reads TGTGCCTGGACCGGACTAGCGGGAAGGGCAGATACGCAGTATTTT. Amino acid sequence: CAWTGLAGRADTQYF.

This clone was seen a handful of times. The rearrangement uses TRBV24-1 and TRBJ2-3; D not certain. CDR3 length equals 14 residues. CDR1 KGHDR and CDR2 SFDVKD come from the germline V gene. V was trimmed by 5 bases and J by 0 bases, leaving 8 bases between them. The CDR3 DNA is TGTGCCACCAGTGTCGATACTAGCACAGATACGCAGTATTTT. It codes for CATSVDTSTDTQYF.

In DNA, the CDR3 is TGTGCCTGGAATCTCCTAGCGGGAGGGGATGAGCAGTTCTTC. Its translation is CAWNLLAGGDEQFF. The chain couples TRBV30 to TRBJ2-1, with TRBD2 identical over 12 bases. V gave up 4 bases and J gave up 8 bases; unmatched junction bases: 6. Per the germline V gene, CDR1 is GTSNPN and CDR2 is SVGIG (reference sequence). The CDR3 is 14 amino acids.

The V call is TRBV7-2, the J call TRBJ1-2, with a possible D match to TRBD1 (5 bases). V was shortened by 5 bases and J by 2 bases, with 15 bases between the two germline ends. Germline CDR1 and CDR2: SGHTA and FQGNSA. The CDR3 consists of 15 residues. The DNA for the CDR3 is TGTGCCAGCAGCGGAGAGGGGACCGTCAACTATGGCTACACCTTC. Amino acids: CASSGEGTVNYGYTF.

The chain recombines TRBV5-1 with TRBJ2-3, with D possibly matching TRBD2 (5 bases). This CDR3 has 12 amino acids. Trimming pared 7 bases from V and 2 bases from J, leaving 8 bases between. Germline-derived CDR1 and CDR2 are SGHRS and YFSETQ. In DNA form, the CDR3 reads TGCGCCAGCGCAGACTACACAGATACGCAGTATTTT. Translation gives CASADYTDTQYF.

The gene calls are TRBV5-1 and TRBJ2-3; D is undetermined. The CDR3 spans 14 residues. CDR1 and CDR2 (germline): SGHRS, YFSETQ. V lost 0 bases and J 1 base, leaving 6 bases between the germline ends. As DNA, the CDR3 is TGCGCCAGCAGCTTGGGGCGGCGCACAGATACGCAGTATTTT. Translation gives CASSLGRRTDTQYF.

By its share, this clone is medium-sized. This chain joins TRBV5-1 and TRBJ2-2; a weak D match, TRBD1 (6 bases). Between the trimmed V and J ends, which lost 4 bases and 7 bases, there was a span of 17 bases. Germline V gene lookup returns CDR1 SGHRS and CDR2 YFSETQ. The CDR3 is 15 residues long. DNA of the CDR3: TGCGCCAGCAGCCTGAATCAACAGGGTCACGGGGAGCTGTTTTTT. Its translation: CASSLNQQGHGELFF.

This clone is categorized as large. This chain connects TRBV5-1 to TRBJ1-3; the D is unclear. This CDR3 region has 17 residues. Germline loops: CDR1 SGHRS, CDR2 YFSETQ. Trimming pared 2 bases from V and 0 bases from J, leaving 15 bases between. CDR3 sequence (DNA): TGCGCCAGCAGCTTCTACAGTGGGATCTCCTCTGGAAACACCATATATTTT. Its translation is CASSFYSGISSGNTIYF.

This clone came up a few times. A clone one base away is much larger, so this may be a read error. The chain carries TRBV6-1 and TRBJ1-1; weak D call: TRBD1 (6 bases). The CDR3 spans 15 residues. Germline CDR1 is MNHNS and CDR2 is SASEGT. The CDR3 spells CAGSLRTVGHTEAFF. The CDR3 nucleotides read TGTGCCGGCAGTCTTCGGACAGTGGGGCACACTGAAGCTTTCTTT.

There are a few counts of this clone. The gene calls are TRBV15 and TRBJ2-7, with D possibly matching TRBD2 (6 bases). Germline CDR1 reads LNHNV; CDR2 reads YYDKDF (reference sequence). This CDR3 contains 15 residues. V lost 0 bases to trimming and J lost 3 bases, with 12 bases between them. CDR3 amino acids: CATSRDRRAGYEQYF. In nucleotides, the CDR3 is TGTGCCACCAGCAGAGATAGGAGGGCCGGCTACGAGCAGTACTTC.

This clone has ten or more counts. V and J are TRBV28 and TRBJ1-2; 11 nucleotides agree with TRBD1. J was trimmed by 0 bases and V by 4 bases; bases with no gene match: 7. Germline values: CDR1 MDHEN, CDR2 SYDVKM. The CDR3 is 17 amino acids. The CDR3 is CASSSGQGALANYGYTF. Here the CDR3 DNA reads TGTGCCAGCAGTTCAGGACAGGGGGCGCTTGCTAACTATGGCTACACCTTC.

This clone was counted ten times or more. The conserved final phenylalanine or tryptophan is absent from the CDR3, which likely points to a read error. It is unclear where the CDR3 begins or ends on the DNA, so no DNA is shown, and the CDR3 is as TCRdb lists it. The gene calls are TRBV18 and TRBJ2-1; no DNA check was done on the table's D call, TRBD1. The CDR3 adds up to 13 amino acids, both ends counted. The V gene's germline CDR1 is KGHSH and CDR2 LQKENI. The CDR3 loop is CASSRDRAEGRLL.

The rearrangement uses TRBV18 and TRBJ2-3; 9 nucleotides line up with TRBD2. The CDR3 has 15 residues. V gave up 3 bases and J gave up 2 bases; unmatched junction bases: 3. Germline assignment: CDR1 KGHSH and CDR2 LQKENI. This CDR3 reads CASSPGGGVTDTQYF. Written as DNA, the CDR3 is TGTGCCAGCTCACCTGGCGGGGGGGTCACAGATACGCAGTATTTT. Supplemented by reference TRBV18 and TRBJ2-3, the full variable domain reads NAGVMQNPRHLVRRRGQEARLRCSPMKGHSHVYWYRQLPEEGLKFMVYLQKENIIDESGMPKERFSAEFPKEGPSILRIQQVVRGDSAAYFCASSPGGGVTDTQYFGPGTRLTVL.